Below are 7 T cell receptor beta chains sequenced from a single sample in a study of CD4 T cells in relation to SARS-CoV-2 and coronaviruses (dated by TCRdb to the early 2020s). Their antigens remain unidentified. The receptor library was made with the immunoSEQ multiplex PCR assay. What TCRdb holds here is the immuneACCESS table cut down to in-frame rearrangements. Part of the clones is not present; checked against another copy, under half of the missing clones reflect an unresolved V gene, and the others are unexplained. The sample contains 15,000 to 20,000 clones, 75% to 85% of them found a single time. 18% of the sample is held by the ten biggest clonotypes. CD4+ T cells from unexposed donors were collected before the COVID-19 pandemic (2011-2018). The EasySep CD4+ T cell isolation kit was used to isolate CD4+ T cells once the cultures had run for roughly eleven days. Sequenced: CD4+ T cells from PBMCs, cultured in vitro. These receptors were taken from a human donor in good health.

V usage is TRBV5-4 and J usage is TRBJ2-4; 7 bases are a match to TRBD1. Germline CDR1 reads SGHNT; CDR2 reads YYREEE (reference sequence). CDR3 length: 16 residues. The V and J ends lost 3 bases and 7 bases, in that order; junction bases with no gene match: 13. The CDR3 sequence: CASSSGQARRRNIQYF. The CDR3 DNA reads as TGTGCCAGCAGCTCCGGACAGGCCCGCAGGCGGAACATTCAGTACTTC. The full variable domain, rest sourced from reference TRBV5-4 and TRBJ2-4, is ETGVTQSPTHLIKTRGQQVTLRCSSQSGHNTVSWYQQALGQGPQFIFQYYREEENGRGNFPPRFSGLQFPNYSSELNVNALELDDSALYLCASSSGQARRRNIQYFGAGTRLSVL.

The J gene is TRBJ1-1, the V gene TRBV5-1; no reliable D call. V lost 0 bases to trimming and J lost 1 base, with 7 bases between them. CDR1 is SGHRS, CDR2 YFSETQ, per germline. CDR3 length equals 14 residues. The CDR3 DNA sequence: TGCGCCAGCAGCTTGGCAACGAGGAACACTGAAGCTTTCTTT. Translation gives CASSLATRNTEAFF.

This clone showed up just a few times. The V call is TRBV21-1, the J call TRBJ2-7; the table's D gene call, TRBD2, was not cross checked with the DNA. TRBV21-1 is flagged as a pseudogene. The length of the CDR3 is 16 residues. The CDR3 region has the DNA TGTGCCAGCAGCAAAGGGTCGCGAGAGACTTCCTACGAGCAGTACTTC. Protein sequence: CASSKGSRETSYEQYF.

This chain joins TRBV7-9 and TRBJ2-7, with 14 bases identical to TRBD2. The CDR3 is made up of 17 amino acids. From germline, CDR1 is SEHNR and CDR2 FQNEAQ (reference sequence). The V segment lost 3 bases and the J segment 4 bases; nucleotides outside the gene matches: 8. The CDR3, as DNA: TGTGCCAGCAGCTTCGGGACTAGCGGGAGCCCTAGGTACGAGCAGTACTTC. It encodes CASSFGTSGSPRYEQYF.

The CDR3 sequence is CASSAGGFDQPQHF. For the CDR3, the DNA is TGTGCCAGCAGCGCCGGAGGGTTCGATCAGCCCCAGCATTTT. The J gene is TRBJ1-5, the V gene TRBV28; D is unclear. Germline lookup yields CDR1 MDHEN and CDR2 SYDVKM. Trimming pared 6 bases from V and 5 bases from J, leaving 14 bases between. This CDR3 has 14 amino acids.

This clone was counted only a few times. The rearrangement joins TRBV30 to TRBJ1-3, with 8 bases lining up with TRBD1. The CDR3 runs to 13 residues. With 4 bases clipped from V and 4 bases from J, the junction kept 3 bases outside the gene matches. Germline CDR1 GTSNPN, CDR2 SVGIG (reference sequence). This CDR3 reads CAWNRGNGNTIYF. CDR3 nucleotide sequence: TGTGCCTGGAACAGGGGGAACGGAAACACCATATATTTT.

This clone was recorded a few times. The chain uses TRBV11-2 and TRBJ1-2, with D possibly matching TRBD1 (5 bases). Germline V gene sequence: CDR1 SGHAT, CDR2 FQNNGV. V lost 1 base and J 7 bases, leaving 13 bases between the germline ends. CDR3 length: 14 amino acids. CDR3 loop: CASSLGGVFGGYTF. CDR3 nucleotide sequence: TGTGCCAGCAGCTTAGGAGGGGTCTTTGGTGGCTACACCTTC.